The next 18 T cell receptor beta chains were all read from a single sample in a study of CD8 T cells in Susac syndrome. Reverse transcription of about 0.5 to 1 ug RNA used random hexamers. TCRdb reanalysed the immunoSEQ multiplex PCR reads using MiXCR and keeps one entry per CDR3 protein. The repertoire holds tens of thousands of distinct CDR3 sequences, with roughly 95% as singletons. Specimen: CD4+ T cells from PBMCs. These receptors came from a human donor with multiple sclerosis.

The gene calls are TRBV12-3 or TRBV12-4 and TRBJ1-6, with TRBD1 as a possible D gene (5 bases). The V end lost 5 bases, the J end lost 9 bases, and 17 bases lay between the germline ends. The CDR3 length is 15 residues. CDR3 bases: TGTGCCAGCAGTGTTCGTGGGCAGCAGGGTTCACCCCTCCACTTT. Its translation: CASSVRGQQGSPLHF.

V usage is TRBV29-1 and J usage is TRBJ2-7, with D perhaps matching TRBD1 or TRBD2 (5 bases each). The V gene lost 6 bases and the J gene lost 3 bases, with 15 bases spanning the gap. The CDR3 loop spans 13 amino acids. Looked up from germline, CDR1 is SQVTM and CDR2 is ANQGSEA. The CDR3 region is CSVRAQGGYEQYF. In DNA, the CDR3 is TGCAGCGTGCGGGCGCAGGGCGGCTACGAGCAGTACTTC.

This chain links TRBV10-3 with TRBJ1-1, with 9 nucleotides matching TRBD1. The CDR3 is 15 residues long. CDR1 and CDR2 from the germline V gene are ENHRY and SYGVKD. V lost 6 bases to trimming and J lost 5 bases; unmatched junction nucleotides: 10. The CDR3 loop is CAISELGTGQTEAFF. CDR3 DNA sequence: TGTGCCATCAGCGAGCTAGGGACAGGGCAAACTGAAGCTTTCTTT.

The chain employs TRBV5-1 and TRBJ2-7; the D is unclear. The length of the CDR3 is 13 residues. V lost 4 bases and J 9 bases, leaving 17 bases between the germline ends. The germline CDR1 and CDR2 sequences are SGHRS and YFSETQ. CDR3: CASSPTAGVGQYF. The CDR3 nucleotides read TGCGCCAGCAGCCCCACGGCTGGGGTCGGGCAGTACTTC.

The chain is built from TRBV12-3 or TRBV12-4 and TRBJ2-1; perhaps TRBD2 as D (7 bases). The germline V and J ends were trimmed by 7 bases and 1 base, with 17 bases remaining between them. The CDR3 extends over 16 amino acids. CDR3 coding DNA: TGTGCCAGCAATCCCTCGGGGGGCCGATCCTACAATGAGCAGTTCTTC. It codes for CASNPSGGRSYNEQFF.

The J gene is TRBJ2-5, the V gene TRBV2, with D unresolved. Germline values: CDR1 SNHLY, CDR2 FYNNEI. The CDR3 spans 15 residues. With 2 bases removed from V and 4 bases from J, the gap between germline ends came to 14 bases. This chain's CDR3 is CASSESVGIGETQYF. CDR3 sequence (DNA): TGTGCCAGCAGTGAATCTGTGGGCATCGGAGAGACCCAGTACTTC.

The gene calls are TRBV29-1 and TRBJ2-7; TRBD1 aligns across 7 bases. V lost 7 bases, J lost 0 bases, and 3 bases stayed unmatched. CDR3 length: 12 amino acids. CDR1 and CDR2 (germline): SQVTM, ANQGSEA. CDR3 in DNA: TGCAGCGACGGACAGGTCTCCTACGAGCAGTACTTC. This gives the protein CSDGQVSYEQYF.

The rearrangement uses TRBV10-3 and TRBJ2-1, with 7 bases that match TRBD1. The CDR3 totals 13 residues. The germline V gene encodes CDR1 ENHRY and CDR2 SYGVKD. J gave up 8 bases and V 10 bases, and 11 bases lay outside the gene matches. This CDR3 is CANGPYRGDEQFF. The CDR3 nucleotides read TGTGCCAACGGGCCCTACAGGGGCGATGAGCAGTTCTTC.

This chain uses TRBV6-2 or TRBV6-3 with TRBJ2-4; TRBD1 agrees at 7 bases. Germline V gives CDR1 MNHEY, CDR2 SVGEGT. The CDR3 consists of 14 residues. Unmatched junction bases numbered 3, after V lost 6 bases and J lost 1 base. The CDR3 spells CASRPTGAKNIQYF. CDR3 bases: TGTGCCAGCAGGCCGACAGGGGCCAAAAACATTCAGTACTTC.

This clonotype was seen just once. V is TRBV6-5 and J is TRBJ2-3; 9 nucleotides match TRBD2. Looked up from germline, CDR1 is MNHEY and CDR2 is SVGAGI. CDR3 length equals 15 residues. V shed 2 bases, J shed 5 bases, and the junction held 5 bases outside the gene matches. The CDR3 spells CASSYSGGRRDTQYF. In DNA, the CDR3 is TGTGCCAGCAGTTACAGCGGGGGGCGAAGAGATACGCAGTATTTT.

The rearrangement uses TRBV27 and TRBJ1-6, with D hard to call. The CDR3 runs 12 residues. CDR1 MNHEY and CDR2 SMNVEV come from the germline V gene (reference sequence). Trimming took off 5 bases at V and 11 bases at J, with 10 bases between the two ends. In DNA, the CDR3 is TGTGCCAGCAGTCGGAGCGCGGCACCCCTCCACTTT. Translation: CASSRSAAPLHF.

The genes are TRBV5-1 and TRBJ2-1; D uncertain. The V and J ends lost 2 bases and 1 base respectively, with 10 bases between them. The V gene's germline CDR1 is SGHRS and CDR2 YFSETQ. The CDR3 has 15 amino acids. CDR3 nucleotide sequence: TGCGCCAGCAGCTTATCTGCACAGTCCTACAATGAGCAGTTCTTC. As protein: CASSLSAQSYNEQFF.

V is TRBV7-9 and J is TRBJ2-1; TRBD2 might be the D (6 bases). Trimming stripped 7 bases from V and 10 bases from J, with 29 bases between. Germline V gene lookup returns CDR1 SEHNR and CDR2 FQNEAQ (reference sequence). CDR3 length: 17 amino acids. The CDR3 region is CASTQRWSLASGGEQFF. The CDR3 nucleotides are TGTGCCAGCACCCAGCGATGGTCATTGGCTTCCGGAGGGGAGCAGTTCTTC.

This chain links TRBV28 with TRBJ1-6; 8 positions match TRBD1. Trimming removed 6 bases from V and 8 bases from J; junction bases left unmatched: 9. From germline, CDR1 is MDHEN and CDR2 SYDVKM. The CDR3 length is 15 residues. The CDR3 region is CASRPGQGGYSPLHF. CDR3 nucleotide sequence: TGTGCCAGCAGACCAGGACAGGGAGGTTATTCACCCCTCCACTTT.

This chain connects TRBV2 to TRBJ2-5, with D possibly TRBD1 on 5 matching bases. The germline V gene encodes CDR1 SNHLY and CDR2 FYNNEI. This CDR3 contains 13 residues. V dropped 4 bases and J dropped 4 bases, with 10 bases sitting between them. CDR3 loop: CASSALGRETQYF. CDR3 DNA sequence: TGTGCCAGCAGTGCCTTGGGGCGAGAGACCCAGTACTTC.

This clonotype was counted once. The J gene is TRBJ2-1, the V gene TRBV2; perhaps TRBD1 as D (5 bases). The CDR3 runs to 14 residues. Germline V gene sequence: CDR1 SNHLY, CDR2 FYNNEI. Trimming left V 4 bases short and J 6 bases short, with 13 bases between. This CDR3 reads CASSGQGSLNEQFF. CDR3 coding DNA: TGTGCCAGCAGTGGTCAGGGTTCCCTCAATGAGCAGTTCTTC. Full variable domain (rest looked up from reference TRBV2 and TRBJ2-1): EPEVTQTPSHQVTQMGQEVILRCVPISNHLYFYWYRQILGQKVEFLVSFYNNEISEKSEIFDDQFSVERPDGSNFTLKIRSTKLEDSAMYFCASSGQGSLNEQFFGPGTRLTVL.

This clonotype is a singleton in its sample. V gene TRBV5-1 combines with J gene TRBJ1-1; D might be TRBD1 (5 bases). Between the trimmed V and J ends, which lost 2 bases and 0 bases, there was a span of 14 bases. Germline values: CDR1 SGHRS, CDR2 YFSETQ. This CDR3 has 16 residues. CDR3 DNA: TGCGCCAGCAGCTTACCGGGGACGGCCATGAACACTGAAGCTTTCTTT. This encodes CASSLPGTAMNTEAFF.

The chain couples TRBV20-1 to TRBJ2-5; 8 nucleotides match TRBD1. In germline, CDR1 is DFQATT, CDR2 SNEGSKA (reference sequence). The CDR3 is 12 residues long. Trimming removed 5 bases from V and 5 bases from J; junction bases left unmatched: 4. CDR3 nucleotide sequence: TGCAGTGCTCCCCAGGGGGCCGAGACCCAGTACTTC. It yields the protein CSAPQGAETQYF.